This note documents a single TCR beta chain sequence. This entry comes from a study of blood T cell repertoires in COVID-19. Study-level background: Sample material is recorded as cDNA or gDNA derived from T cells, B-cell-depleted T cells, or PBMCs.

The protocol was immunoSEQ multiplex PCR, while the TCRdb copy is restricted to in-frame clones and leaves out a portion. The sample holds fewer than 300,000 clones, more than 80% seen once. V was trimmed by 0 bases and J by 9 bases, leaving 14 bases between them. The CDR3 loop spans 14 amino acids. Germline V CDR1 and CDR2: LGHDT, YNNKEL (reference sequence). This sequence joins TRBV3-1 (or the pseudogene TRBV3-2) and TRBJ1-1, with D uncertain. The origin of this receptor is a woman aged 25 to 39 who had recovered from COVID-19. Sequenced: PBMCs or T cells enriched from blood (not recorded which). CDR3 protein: CASSQDIWAGKAFF. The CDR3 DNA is TGTGCCAGCAGCCAAGATATTTGGGCTGGAAAAGCTTTCTTT.